Shown below are 11 T cell receptor beta chains from a single sample sequenced in a study of STAT5B mutations in CD4+ large granular lymphocyte leukemia. Profiling relied on immunoSEQ multiplex PCR, and the TCRdb table lists in-frame clones only, not all of them. The sample yields tens of thousands of clones, roughly 70% seen once. The source material was CD4+ T cells from blood buffy coats. The receptors come from a human donor in good health.

This clone was seen only once. The chain joins TRBV5-1 to TRBJ2-7; maybe TRBD1 (6 bases). The CDR3 runs to 16 residues. Between the trimmed V and J ends, which lost 1 base and 0 bases, there was a span of 14 bases. CDR1 and CDR2 (germline): SGHRS, YFSETQ. The CDR3 DNA follows: TGCGCCAGCAGCTTGAATCCCGGGACATACTCCTACGAGCAGTACTTC. It yields the protein CASSLNPGTYSYEQYF.

The rearrangement uses TRBV30 and TRBJ1-2, with D possibly being TRBD1 (6 bases). The V gene's germline CDR1 is GTSNPN and CDR2 SVGIG (reference sequence). With 5 bases removed from V and 6 bases from J, the gap between germline ends came to 10 bases. CDR3 length equals 11 residues. In DNA form, the CDR3 reads TGTGCCTGGTCGACAGGTAATGGCTACACCTTC. Amino acid sequence: CAWSTGNGYTF. The complete variable domain, with remaining parts taken from reference TRBV30 and TRBJ1-2, reads SQTIHQWPATLVQPVGSPLSLECTVEGTSNPNLYWYRQAAGRGLQLLFYSVGIGQISSEVPQNLSASRPQDRQFILSSKKLLLSDSGFYLCAWSTGNGYTFGSGTRLTVV.

The genes are TRBV28 and TRBJ2-2; D unclear. CDR3 length: 14 amino acids. Germline V lookup: CDR1 MDHEN, CDR2 SYDVKM. Trimming took off 10 bases at V and 0 bases at J, with 12 bases between the two ends. The CDR3 reads CATAASANTGELFF. In DNA, the CDR3 is TGTGCCACTGCGGCCTCAGCGAACACCGGGGAGCTGTTTTTT. The entire variable domain, with the rest obtained from reference TRBV28 and TRBJ2-2, is as follows: DVKVTQSSRYLVKRTGEKVFLECVQDMDHENMFWYRQDPGLGLRLIYFSYDVKMKEKGDIPEGYSVSREKKERFSLILESASTNQTSMYLCATAASANTGELFFGEGSRLTVL.

The chain carries TRBV2 and TRBJ2-7; no clear D gene. The CDR3 runs 13 residues. CDR1 is SNHLY and CDR2 is FYNNEI in the germline V gene. Trimming removed 7 bases from V and 5 bases from J, with 15 bases in between. CDR3 protein: CASTGPMVHEQYF. The CDR3 DNA reads as TGTGCCAGCACAGGCCCCATGGTTCACGAGCAGTACTTC. Using reference TRBV2 and TRBJ2-7 for the parts outside the CDR3, the full variable domain is EPEVTQTPSHQVTQMGQEVILRCVPISNHLYFYWYRQILGQKVEFLVSFYNNEISEKSEIFDDQFSVERPDGSNFTLKIRSTKLEDSAMYFCASTGPMVHEQYFGPGTRLTVT.

The rearrangement links TRBV21-1 to TRBJ2-3; the table's D call of TRBD2 was not tested on the DNA. TRBV21-1 is marked as a pseudogene. The CDR3 runs 11 residues. The CDR3 bases are TGTGCCAGCACGACGGGAGATACGCAGTATTTT. Translation gives CASTTGDTQYF.

This clone was seen only a few times. The chain combines TRBV7-3 with TRBJ2-3; 8 bases line up with TRBD2. Germline V CDR1 and CDR2: SGHTA, FQGTGA. V lost 5 bases, J lost 3 bases, and 7 bases stayed unmatched. This CDR3 is 15 amino acids long. CDR3 nucleotide sequence: TGTGCCAGCAGCCTCGGGGGGGCGAGGACAGATACGCAGTATTTT. Translating gives CASSLGGARTDTQYF. Based on the CDR3 plus reference TRBV7-3 and TRBJ2-3, the full variable domain is GAGVSQTPSNKVTEKGKYVELRCDPISGHTALYWYRQSLGQGPEFLIYFQGTGAADDSGLPNDRFFAVRPEGSVSTLKIQRTERGDSAVYLCASSLGGARTDTQYFGPGTRLTVL.

This chain uses TRBV9 with TRBJ2-2; 7 nucleotides match TRBD2. The CDR3 spans 14 residues. V trimming: 2 bases; J trimming: 13 bases; junction bases outside the gene matches: 11. CDR1 SGDLS and CDR2 YYNGEE come from the germline V gene. The CDR3 DNA is TGTGCCAGCAGCGTGTGGGGGGGACCCGGTGGGCTGTTTTTT. Protein sequence: CASSVWGGPGGLFF. Using reference TRBV9 and TRBJ2-2 for the parts outside the CDR3, the full variable domain is DSGVTQTPKHLITATGQRVTLRCSPRSGDLSVYWYQQSLDQGLQFLIQYYNGEERAKGNILERFSAQQFPDLHSELNLSSLELGDSALYFCASSVWGGPGGLFFGEGSRLTVL.

The chain combines TRBV9 with TRBJ2-2, with a weak D call TRBD2 (6 bases). The CDR3 contains 15 residues. Germline V gene lookup returns CDR1 SGDLS and CDR2 YYNGEE. Between the trimmed V and J ends, which lost 0 bases and 1 base, there was a span of 7 bases. CDR3 loop: CASSVAAGNTGELFF. CDR3 nucleotides: TGTGCCAGCAGCGTAGCAGCGGGGAACACCGGGGAGCTGTTTTTT.

This clone has only a few counts. The V gene is TRBV4-1, the J gene TRBJ1-1, with a tentative D call TRBD1 (5 bases). CDR3 length: 15 residues. Trimming took off 4 bases at V and 1 base at J, with 13 bases between the two ends. Germline CDR1 MGHRA, CDR2 YSYEKL. CDR3 residues: CASSRFGATNTEAFF. Written as DNA, the CDR3 is TGCGCCAGCAGCCGATTCGGGGCAACGAACACTGAAGCTTTCTTT.

With regard to this clone: A read error may account for a junction end that differs from germline. This chain joins TRBV7-7 and TRBJ2-5; 10 positions match TRBD1. The germline gives CDR1 SSHAT, CDR2 FNYEAQ (reference sequence). The CDR3 loop spans 14 amino acids. CDR3 coding DNA: TGTGCTAGCAGCTCCGACAGGGGGCACGAGACCCAGTACTTC. This sequence encodes CASSSDRGHETQYF.

V gene TRBV5-1 combines with J gene TRBJ2-1; tentative D call: TRBD2 (5 bases). CDR3 length: 13 amino acids. Germline V CDR1 and CDR2: SGHRS, YFSETQ. Trimming removed 1 base at V and 8 bases at J, with 10 bases between. The CDR3 protein is CASSLTSLDEQFF. CDR3 sequence (DNA): TGCGCCAGCAGCTTGACTAGTTTAGATGAGCAGTTCTTC.